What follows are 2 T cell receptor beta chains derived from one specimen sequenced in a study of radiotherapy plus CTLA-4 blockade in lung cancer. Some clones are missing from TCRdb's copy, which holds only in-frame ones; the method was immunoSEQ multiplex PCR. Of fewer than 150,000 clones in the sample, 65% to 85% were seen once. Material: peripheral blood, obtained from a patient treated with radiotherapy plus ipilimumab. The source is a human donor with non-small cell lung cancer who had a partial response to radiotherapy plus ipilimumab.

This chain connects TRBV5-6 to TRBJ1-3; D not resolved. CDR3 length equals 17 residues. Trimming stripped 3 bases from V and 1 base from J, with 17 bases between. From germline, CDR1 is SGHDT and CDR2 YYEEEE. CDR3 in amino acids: CASSSLNTVSSGNTIYF. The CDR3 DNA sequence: TGTGCCAGCAGCTCGCTCAATACAGTTTCTTCTGGAAACACCATATATTTT.

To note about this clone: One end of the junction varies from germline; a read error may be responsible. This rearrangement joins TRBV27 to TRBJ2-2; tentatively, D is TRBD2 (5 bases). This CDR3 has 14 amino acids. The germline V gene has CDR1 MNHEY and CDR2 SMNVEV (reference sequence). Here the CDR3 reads CASSFGRRAGKLFF. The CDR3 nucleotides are TGTGCCAGCAGTTTTGGTAGGCGCGCCGGGAAGCTGTTTTTT.